This TCR beta chain was identified in a study of cytomegalovirus exposure and HLA in healthy donors. The PCR was carried out with 60 Vbeta primers and 13 Jbeta primers. Produced via immunoSEQ multiplex PCR; TCRdb's table is partial and in-frame only. The sample shows about 210,000 clones, 80% to 90% of them seen only once. The germline gives CDR1 SGHRS, CDR2 YFSETQ. The CDR3 contains 13 residues. The germline V and J ends were trimmed by 0 bases and 11 bases, with 12 bases remaining between them. Sequencing input: PBMCs. This receptor was identified in a girl under 10 years old in good health and CMV-seronegative. This chain links TRBV5-1 with TRBJ2-1, with no clear D. CDR3 coding DNA: TGCGCCAGCAGCTTGGGAGGAGTGTCTCAGCAGTTCTTC. Amino acid sequence: CASSLGGVSQQFF.